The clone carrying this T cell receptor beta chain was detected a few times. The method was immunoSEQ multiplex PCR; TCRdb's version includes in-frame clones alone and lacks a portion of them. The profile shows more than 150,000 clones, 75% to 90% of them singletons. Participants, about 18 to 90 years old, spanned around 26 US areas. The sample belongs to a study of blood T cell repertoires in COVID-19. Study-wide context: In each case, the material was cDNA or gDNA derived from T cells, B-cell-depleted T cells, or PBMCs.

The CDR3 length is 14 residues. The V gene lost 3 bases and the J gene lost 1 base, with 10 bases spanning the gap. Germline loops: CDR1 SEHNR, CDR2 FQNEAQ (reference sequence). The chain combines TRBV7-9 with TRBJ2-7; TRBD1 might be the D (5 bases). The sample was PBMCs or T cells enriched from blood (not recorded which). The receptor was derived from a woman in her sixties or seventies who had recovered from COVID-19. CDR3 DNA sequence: TGTGCCAGCAGCTTCACGACAGCATCCTACGAGCAGTACTTC. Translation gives CASSFTTASYEQYF.